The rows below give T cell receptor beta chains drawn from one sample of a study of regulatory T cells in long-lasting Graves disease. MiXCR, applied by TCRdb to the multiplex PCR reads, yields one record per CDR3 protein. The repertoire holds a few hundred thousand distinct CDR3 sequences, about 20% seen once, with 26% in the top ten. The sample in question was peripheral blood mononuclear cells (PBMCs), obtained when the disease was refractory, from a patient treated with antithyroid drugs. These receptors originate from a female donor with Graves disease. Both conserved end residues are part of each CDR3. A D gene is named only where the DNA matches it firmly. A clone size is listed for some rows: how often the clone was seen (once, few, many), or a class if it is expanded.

CASSPGLAGSHNEQFF | TGTGCCAGCAGCCCCGGACTAGCGGGATCACACAATGAGCAGTTCTTC | TRBV7-2 | . | TRBD2 | TRBJ2-1
CASSYRFLAEHQETQYF | TGTGCCAGCAGTTACAGGTTCCTAGCGGAGCACCAAGAGACCCAGTACTTC | TRBV6-9 | . | TRBD2 | TRBJ2-5
CASSFGREVYEQYF | TGTGCCAGCAGCTTCGGGCGGGAGGTCTACGAGCAGTACTTC | TRBV5-6 | few | TRBD2 | TRBJ2-7
CASSLRGTGVSEAFF | TGTGCCAGCAGCCTCCGTGGGACAGGGGTGTCTGAAGCTTTCTTT | TRBV5-6 | few | TRBD1 | TRBJ1-1
CATSAYVYGGGGYTF | TGTGCCACCTCAGCTTACGTATATGGGGGTGGGGGCTACACCTTC | TRBV7-2 | few | . | TRBJ1-2
CASSLNPGVGQETQYF | TGTGCCAGCAGCTTAAATCCGGGAGTAGGGCAAGAGACCCAGTACTTC | TRBV7-9 | . | . | TRBJ2-5
CASSRDRGTGANVLTF | TGTGCCAGCAGCCGAGATAGGGGTACTGGGGCCAACGTCCTGACTTTC | TRBV28 | . | . | TRBJ2-6
CASTGPLNTEAFF | TGCGCCAGCACCGGACCGTTGAACACTGAAGCTTTCTTT | TRBV5-1 | . | . | TRBJ1-1
CASSWRGAEAFF | TGCGCCAGCAGCTGGAGGGGGGCCGAGGCTTTCTTT | TRBV5-1 | few | . | TRBJ1-1
CASSLSTRATAGSYEQYF | TGTGCCAGCAGCTTATCGACCCGGGCCACCGCGGGATCCTACGAGCAGTACTTC | TRBV7-2 | many | . | TRBJ2-7
CASSQGWRSQGASEAFF | TGTGCCAGCAGCCAAGGTTGGAGGAGCCAGGGGGCTTCTGAAGCTTTCTTT | TRBV3-1 | . | TRBD1 | TRBJ1-1
CSARDQVLDLSYEQYF | TGCAGTGCTAGAGATCAGGTGCTGGATCTCTCCTACGAGCAGTACTTC | TRBV20-1 | . | . | TRBJ2-7
CASSTLGEQYF | TGTGCCAGCAGCACCCTTGGGGAGCAGTACTTC | TRBV7-8 | . | . | TRBJ2-7
CSAKRQPPDYEQYF | TGCAGTGCTAAGCGACAGCCCCCGGACTACGAGCAGTACTTC | TRBV20-1 | . | . | TRBJ2-7
CASSVRTRQGNQPQHF | TGTGCCAGCAGTGTACGGACCCGCCAAGGCAATCAGCCCCAGCATTTT | TRBV28 | many | . | TRBJ1-5
CAISVRGGEQYF | TGTGCCATCAGCGTGCGGGGGGGCGAGCAGTACTTC | TRBV10-3 | few | TRBD2 | TRBJ2-7
CASSLNSVDQTQYF | TGTGCCAGCAGCTTAAACTCTGTAGACCAGACCCAGTACTTC | TRBV7-3 | many | . | TRBJ2-5
CASSLAADGELFF | TGTGCCAGCAGCTTGGCCGCGGACGGGGAGCTGTTTTTT | TRBV5-6 | many | . | TRBJ2-2
CASRLSSSDSSGSGYTF | TGTGCCAGCCGTCTGTCATCTTCAGATTCTTCGGGGAGCGGCTACACCTTC | TRBV27 | many | . | TRBJ1-2
CAISESRESTYNEQFF | TGTGCCATCAGTGAGTCGAGAGAGAGTACCTACAATGAGCAGTTCTTC | TRBV10-3 | . | . | TRBJ2-1
CASLKAGMNEQFF | TGTGCCAGCTTAAAAGCGGGAATGAATGAGCAGTTCTTC | TRBV28 | . | TRBD2 | TRBJ2-1
CASSQEGPGSYEQYF | TGTGCCAGCAGCCAAGAAGGACCTGGTTCCTACGAGCAGTACTTC | TRBV14 | . | . | TRBJ2-7
CASSGLADDYEQYF | TGTGCCAGCAGCGGACTAGCGGACGACTACGAGCAGTACTTC | TRBV2 | . | TRBD2 | TRBJ2-7